This T cell receptor beta chain was sequenced for a study of T cells after yellow fever vaccination. TCRdb processed the 5' RACE reads anew with MiXCR; each CDR3 protein has one entry. The sample yields around 500,000 distinct CDR3 sequences, less than 25% seen once. This CDR3 comprises 16 residues. The V and J ends lost 2 bases and 2 bases respectively, with 13 bases between them. Germline V CDR1 and CDR2: SGHVS, FQNEAQ. This clonotype was seen more than once but under ten times. Its specificity is not known. Study observations and caveats: The booster response re-showed most primary clones: over 95% CD4, about 89% CD8. A secondary response was less intense yet reached its peak sooner, at day 5 versus 15.

This TCR was recovered from a man between 18 and 29 years old who received the YFV17D yellow fever vaccine. J is TRBJ2-1 and V is TRBV7-8; possible D gene TRBD2, 5 bases. The source was PBMCs, collected 21 days after the first yellow fever vaccination. CDR3 bases: TGTGCCAGCAGCTTATTCTCTAGCTCTCCCTACAATGAGCAGTTCTTC. It encodes CASSLFSSSPYNEQFF.